This T cell receptor (beta chain) was found in a study of CD8+CD57+ T cells in acquired aplastic anemia. Study-wide results and limits: There were 25 to 30 CD8+ CDR3 sequences that occurred in both patients and controls.

This CDR3 contains 15 residues. The germline V gene encodes CDR1 DFQATT and CDR2 SNEGSKA (reference sequence). The V end lost 0 bases, the J end lost 2 bases, and 13 bases lay between the germline ends. Only one count was recorded for this clonotype. The antigen remains undetermined. Profiling that covered TCR beta VDJ and CDR3 relied on genomic DNA as its template. TCRdb processed the reads anew with MiXCR; each CDR3 protein has one entry. The sample lists about 200,000 distinct CDR3 sequences, 40% to 60% occurring once. Only patients with CD8+CD57+ cell expansion on flow cytometry were chosen for sequencing. As a group, the patients uniformly had severe acquired aplastic anemia.

This clonotype originated in a human donor with aplastic anemia. Sequencing was carried out using sorted CD4+, CD8+, or CD8+CD57+ T cells (not recorded which) from PBMCs. J is TRBJ1-2 and V is TRBV20-1, with D possibly matching TRBD1 (6 bases). Written as DNA, the CDR3 is TGCAGTGCTAGAGAGACAGGTCGGGGAAACTATGGCTACACCTTC. It encodes CSARETGRGNYGYTF.